The TCR beta chain described here comes from a study of OX40 agonist ivuxolimab in advanced cancers. Germline V gives CDR1 SGHNT, CDR2 YYREEE (reference sequence). The CDR3 totals 16 residues. Germline trimming cut 2 bases from V and 4 bases from J; bases unmatched to any gene: 5. Libraries were prepared by immunoSEQ multiplex PCR; TCRdb keeps only in-frame clonotypes and omits some of them. The table includes about 58,000 clones, over 80% detected once. Source: CD4+ or CD8+ T cells sorted from blood, taken in a trial of the OX40 agonist ivuxolimab. The source of this sequence is an adult with an advanced solid tumor such as melanoma, head and neck, liver or kidney cancer. The chain joins TRBV5-4 to TRBJ2-2, with TRBD2 matching over 10 bases. The CDR3 DNA reads as TGTGCCAGCAGCTTCACTAGCGGGGTCCTCACCGGGGAGCTGTTTTTT. Residues: CASSFTSGVLTGELFF.